The 26 T cell receptor beta chains listed next were all sequenced from one sample in a study of T cell responses to AZD1222 COVID-19 vaccine. TCRdb keeps only in-frame clones here, not all; method: immunoSEQ multiplex PCR. The table lists tens of thousands of clones, 83% of them singletons. The sequences come from peripheral blood, collected 28 days after the second AZD1222 dose. Receptors originate from an adult who received the AZD1222 COVID-19 vaccine.

The chain joins TRBV4-1 to TRBJ1-5; tentative D call: TRBD1 (6 bases). This CDR3 spans 15 amino acids. Trimming stripped 2 bases from V and 6 bases from J, with 14 bases between. CDR1 and CDR2 from the germline V gene are MGHRA and YSYEKL. CDR3 coding DNA: TGCGCCAGCAGCCAATTCGAACAGGGCGGTCAGCCCCAGCATTTT. Protein sequence: CASSQFEQGGQPQHF.

This chain connects TRBV14 to TRBJ2-3; 8 bases are shared with TRBD1. This CDR3 contains 14 residues. Germline CDR1 is SGHDN and CDR2 is FVKESK. V trimming: 6 bases; J trimming: 0 bases; junction bases outside the gene matches: 2. The CDR3 protein is CASRRTGSTDTQYF. CDR3 sequence (DNA): TGTGCCAGCAGGCGGACAGGGAGCACAGATACGCAGTATTTT. Drawing the rest from reference TRBV14 and TRBJ2-3, the complete variable domain is EAGVTQFPSHSVIEKGQTVTLRCDPISGHDNLYWYRRVMGKEIKFLLHFVKESKQDESGMPNNRFLAERTGGTYSTLKVQPAELEDSGVYFCASRRTGSTDTQYFGPGTRLTVL.

The chain couples TRBV28 to TRBJ1-3, with 10 bases that match TRBD1. V was pared by 6 bases and J by 2 bases, with 7 bases of the junction left unmatched. This CDR3 is built from 16 residues. CDR1 and CDR2 (germline): MDHEN, SYDVKM. CDR3 amino acids: CASREDRGPAGNTIYF. Written as DNA, the CDR3 is TGTGCCAGCAGAGAAGACAGGGGGCCTGCTGGAAACACCATATATTTT.

The V gene is TRBV7-9, the J gene TRBJ1-4; 7 positions agree with TRBD1. The V gene's germline CDR1 is SEHNR and CDR2 FQNEAQ (reference sequence). There are 16 residues in the CDR3. J was trimmed by 0 bases and V by 4 bases; bases with no gene match: 5. The CDR3 coding sequence is TGTGCCAGCAGCTGGGGGGACAGTGCAACTAATGAAAAACTGTTTTTT. Translation gives CASSWGDSATNEKLFF.

Of note for this clone: Mismatch with germline at one junction end may stem from a read error. The gene calls are TRBV15 and TRBJ1-1; D not resolved. The CDR3 extends over 13 amino acids. CDR1 and CDR2 (germline): LNHNV, YYDKDF (reference sequence). The DNA of the CDR3 is TGTGCCACCAGCAGAGATGACCCAGATGAAGAGATCTTT. Protein sequence: CATSRDDPDEEIF.

This clone was seen more than once but under ten times. V gene TRBV13 combines with J gene TRBJ1-1; D is uncertain. Germline lookup yields CDR1 PRHDT and CDR2 FYEKMQ (reference sequence). This CDR3 comprises 13 residues. V was pared by 2 bases and J by 1 base, with 5 bases between. The CDR3 region is CASSLWSNTEAFF. CDR3 in DNA: TGTGCCAGCAGCTTATGGTCGAACACTGAAGCTTTCTTT.

The rearrangement links TRBV4-1 to TRBJ1-2, with a weak D call TRBD1 (5 bases). CDR1 and CDR2 from the germline V gene are MGHRA and YSYEKL. Trimming pared 5 bases from V and 8 bases from J, leaving 12 bases between. The CDR3 spans 12 residues. CDR3 residues: CASSGGVLGYTF. For the CDR3, the DNA is TGCGCCAGCAGCGGGGGGGTCCTAGGCTACACCTTC.

V gene TRBV2 combines with J gene TRBJ1-2, with a possible D match to TRBD1 (5 bases). The germline V and J ends were trimmed by 5 bases and 4 bases, with 8 bases remaining between them. CDR1 is SNHLY and CDR2 is FYNNEI in the germline V gene. CDR3 size: 12 residues. CDR3 sequence: CASSLDSYGYTF. CDR3 DNA: TGTGCCAGCAGTTTAGACAGCTATGGCTACACCTTC.

The chain joins TRBV15 to TRBJ2-3; D is uncertain. CDR1 and CDR2 from the germline V gene are LNHNV and YYDKDF (reference sequence). CDR3 length equals 13 residues. Trimming took 11 bases from V and 2 from J, leaving 14 bases between them. The CDR3 spells CASGDPITDTQYF. CDR3 nucleotide sequence: TGTGCCTCGGGCGACCCCATCACAGATACGCAGTATTTT.

This clone has a single count. CDR3 DNA: TGTGCCAGTAGTATATCGCGGACGGTGAACACTGAAGCTTTCTTT. It yields the protein CASSISRTVNTEAFF. The chain recombines TRBV19 with TRBJ1-1; unclear D gene. The CDR3 covers 15 residues. In germline, CDR1 is LNHDA, CDR2 SQIVND (reference sequence). Between the trimmed V and J ends, which lost 2 bases and 0 bases, there was a span of 10 bases.

The rearrangement links TRBV6-6 to TRBJ2-1; TRBD1 matches at 12 bases. This CDR3 has 16 residues. V lost 7 bases to trimming and J lost 8 bases; unmatched junction nucleotides: 12. Germline V gives CDR1 MNHNY, CDR2 SVGAGI (reference sequence). The CDR3 coding sequence is TGTGCCAGCACTCTCAGGGCCGGGACAGGGGGCGATGAGCAGTTCTTC. Translation: CASTLRAGTGGDEQFF.

In DNA form, the CDR3 reads TGTGCCACCAGTGATTTGGGCACCGGGGAGCTGTTTTTT. The encoded protein is CATSDLGTGELFF. The V and J genes are TRBV24-1 and TRBJ2-2; D gene unclear. CDR1 KGHDR and CDR2 SFDVKD come from the germline V gene. The CDR3 is 13 amino acids. Trimming removed 0 bases at V and 4 bases at J, with 2 bases between.

CDR3 nucleotide sequence: TGTGCCAGCAGTGGGAATTCGAACGGTGAAGCTTTCTTT. Its protein is CASSGNSNGEAFF. J is TRBJ1-1 and V is TRBV2, with D uncertain. Germline CDR1 reads SNHLY; CDR2 reads FYNNEI. The CDR3 runs 13 residues. V lost 4 bases and J lost 7, with 13 bases in between.

The V call is TRBV12-3 or TRBV12-4, the J call TRBJ1-1, with a weak D call TRBD1 (6 bases). Trimming left V 6 bases short and J 7 bases short, with 12 bases between. The length of the CDR3 is 12 residues. The CDR3 DNA reads TGTGCCAGCAGCCAAACAGGGATTGAAGCTTTCTTT. Encoded protein: CASSQTGIEAFF.

This chain joins TRBV5-1 and TRBJ2-3; D gene ambiguous. This CDR3 has 15 residues. Germline CDR1 and CDR2: SGHRS and YFSETQ. V was clipped by 2 bases and J by 2 bases, with 12 bases between them. CDR3 DNA: TGCGCCAGCAGCTTCGGGTTCGGAAACACAGATACGCAGTATTTT. This encodes CASSFGFGNTDTQYF.

This sequence joins TRBV2 and TRBJ1-1; D possibly corresponds to TRBD1 (5 bases). V lost 7 bases and J lost 1, with 16 bases in between. From germline, CDR1 is SNHLY and CDR2 FYNNEI. The CDR3 runs to 15 residues. The CDR3 sequence is CASTSRAPANTEAFF. The CDR3 DNA follows: TGTGCCAGCACGTCCAGGGCCCCCGCGAACACTGAAGCTTTCTTT. The whole variable domain, filled in from reference TRBV2 and TRBJ1-1, reads EPEVTQTPSHQVTQMGQEVILRCVPISNHLYFYWYRQILGQKVEFLVSFYNNEISEKSEIFDDQFSVERPDGSNFTLKIRSTKLEDSAMYFCASTSRAPANTEAFFGQGTRLTVV.

This clone has just a few counts. The rearrangement links TRBV3-1 (or the pseudogene TRBV3-2) to TRBJ1-2; possible D gene TRBD1, 5 bases. Germline-derived CDR1 and CDR2 are LGHDT and YNNKEL (reference sequence). Trimming stripped 5 bases from V and 5 bases from J, with 12 bases between. The CDR3 is 13 amino acids. The CDR3 loop reads CASSGDRSYGYTF. Here the CDR3 DNA reads TGTGCCAGCAGCGGGGACCGCTCTTATGGCTACACCTTC.

The chain has TRBV28 and TRBJ2-1; TRBD1 agrees at 9 bases. Germline-derived CDR1 and CDR2 are MDHEN and SYDVKM. The junction had 8 bases not matched to a gene; V was cut back by 4 bases and J by 7 bases. This CDR3 spans 15 amino acids. CDR3 loop: CASSSSGTGYNEQFF. The CDR3 DNA is TGTGCCAGCAGTTCCTCCGGGACAGGGTATAATGAGCAGTTCTTC. Full variable domain (outside the CDR3, taken from reference TRBV28 and TRBJ2-1): DVKVTQSSRYLVKRTGEKVFLECVQDMDHENMFWYRQDPGLGLRLIYFSYDVKMKEKGDIPEGYSVSREKKERFSLILESASTNQTSMYLCASSSSGTGYNEQFFGPGTRLTVL.

The chain is built from TRBV3-1 (or the pseudogene TRBV3-2) and TRBJ1-2; D is possibly TRBD1 (5 bases). This CDR3 comprises 13 residues. Germline V lookup: CDR1 LGHDT, CDR2 YNNKEL (reference sequence). V lost 1 base and J 8 bases, leaving 11 bases between the germline ends. The CDR3 DNA follows: TGTGCCAGCAGCCAAGGAGGGGCCGGAGGCTACACCTTC. It codes for CASSQGGAGGYTF.

This clone has only a few counts. This chain joins TRBV4-1 and TRBJ1-2, with 7 bases identical to TRBD1. Germline lookup yields CDR1 MGHRA and CDR2 YSYEKL. This CDR3 spans 14 amino acids. V shed 2 bases, J shed 8 bases, and the junction held 8 bases outside the gene matches. The CDR3 is CASSQITGAEGYTF. The CDR3 DNA reads TGCGCCAGCAGCCAAATTACAGGGGCGGAAGGCTACACCTTC.

This clone came up a few times. CDR3 amino acids: CASSKDRVAQPQHF. In DNA form, the CDR3 reads TGTGCCAGCAGCAAAGACAGGGTGGCACAGCCCCAGCATTTT. The rearrangement joins TRBV5-6 to TRBJ1-5; 7 bases fit TRBD1. V lost 4 bases, J lost 7 bases, and 8 bases stayed unmatched. CDR3 size: 14 residues. In germline, CDR1 is SGHDT, CDR2 YYEEEE.

The J gene is TRBJ2-5, the V gene TRBV5-1, with TRBD2 matching over 11 bases. CDR1 and CDR2 from the germline V gene are SGHRS and YFSETQ. V lost 4 bases, J lost 0 bases, and 5 bases stayed unmatched. The CDR3 loop spans 16 amino acids. CDR3 sequence reads: CASSPGLAAYQETQYF. The CDR3 nucleotides are TGCGCCAGCAGCCCGGGACTAGCGGCGTACCAAGAGACCCAGTACTTC. The variable domain in full, completed from reference TRBV5-1 and TRBJ2-5, reads KAGVTQTPRYLIKTRGQQVTLSCSPISGHRSVSWYQQTPGQGLQFLFEYFSETQRNKGNFPGRFSGRQFSNSRSEMNVSTLELGDSALYLCASSPGLAAYQETQYFGPGTRLLVL.

This chain uses TRBV4-1 with TRBJ1-1; the match to TRBD1 covers 9 bases. Germline-derived CDR1 and CDR2 are MGHRA and YSYEKL. The CDR3 has 16 amino acids. The ends lost 0 bases at V and 0 bases at J; junction bases unmatched: 2. The CDR3 sequence is CASSQERQGVNTEAFF. CDR3 nucleotides: TGCGCCAGCAGCCAAGAAAGACAGGGGGTGAACACTGAAGCTTTCTTT.

The chain carries TRBV6-5 and TRBJ1-2; 7 bases fit TRBD1. CDR1 and CDR2 (germline): MNHEY, SVGAGI. V was pared by 7 bases and J by 5 bases, with 7 bases of the junction left unmatched. The CDR3 spans 13 residues. CDR3 nucleotide sequence: TGTGCCAGCACCCAAGGGGGCTGGTATGGCTACACCTTC. It translates to CASTQGGWYGYTF.

This clone was seen just once. The V call is TRBV5-6, the J call TRBJ2-5; no reliable D call. V was clipped by 0 bases and J by 7 bases, with 13 bases between them. CDR3 length: 14 residues. CDR1 and CDR2 (germline): SGHDT, YYEEEE. The CDR3 nucleotides are TGTGCCAGCAGCTTGGCCCCTGGTGCGTTGACCCAGTACTTC. This encodes CASSLAPGALTQYF.

Written as DNA, the CDR3 is TGTGCCAGCACCCCCGATGGCGCCGAGACCCAGTACTTC. Protein: CASTPDGAETQYF. The rearrangement uses TRBV6-2 or TRBV6-3 and TRBJ2-5; D gene ambiguous. Germline lookup yields CDR1 MNHEY and CDR2 SVGEGT. This CDR3 contains 13 residues. Trimming stripped 7 bases from V and 5 bases from J, with 14 bases between.